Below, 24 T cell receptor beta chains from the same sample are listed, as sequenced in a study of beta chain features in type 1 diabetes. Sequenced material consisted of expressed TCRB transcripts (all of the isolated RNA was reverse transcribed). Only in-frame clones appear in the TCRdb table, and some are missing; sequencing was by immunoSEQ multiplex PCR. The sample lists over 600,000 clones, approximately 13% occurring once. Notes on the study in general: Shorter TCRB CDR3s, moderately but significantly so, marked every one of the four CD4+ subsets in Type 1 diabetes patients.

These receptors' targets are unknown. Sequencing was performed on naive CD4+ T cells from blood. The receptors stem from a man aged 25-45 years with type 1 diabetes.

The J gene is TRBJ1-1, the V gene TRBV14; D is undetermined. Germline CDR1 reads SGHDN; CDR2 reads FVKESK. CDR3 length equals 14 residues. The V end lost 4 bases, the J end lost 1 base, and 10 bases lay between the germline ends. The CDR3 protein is CASSPSVRNTEAFF. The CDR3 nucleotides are TGTGCCAGCAGCCCGAGCGTGAGGAACACTGAAGCTTTCTTT.

The CDR3: CASHRGQDGGELFF. In DNA form, the CDR3 reads TGTGCCAGTCACAGGGGGCAAGATGGCGGGGAGCTGTTTTTT. The chain combines TRBV19 with TRBJ2-2; 9 nucleotides match TRBD1. The CDR3 covers 14 residues. The germline V gene encodes CDR1 LNHDA and CDR2 SQIVND (reference sequence). After removal of 8 bases from V and 7 bases from J, the junction contained 8 bases not matched to a gene.

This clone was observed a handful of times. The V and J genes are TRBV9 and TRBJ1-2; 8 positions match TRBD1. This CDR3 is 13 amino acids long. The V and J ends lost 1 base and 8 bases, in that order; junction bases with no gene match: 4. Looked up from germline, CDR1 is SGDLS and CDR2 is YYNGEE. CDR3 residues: CASSVQGAGGYTF. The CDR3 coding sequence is TGTGCCAGCAGCGTACAGGGGGCTGGAGGCTACACCTTC. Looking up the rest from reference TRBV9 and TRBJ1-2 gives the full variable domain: DSGVTQTPKHLITATGQRVTLRCSPRSGDLSVYWYQQSLDQGLQFLIQYYNGEERAKGNILERFSAQQFPDLHSELNLSSLELGDSALYFCASSVQGAGGYTFGSGTRLTVV.

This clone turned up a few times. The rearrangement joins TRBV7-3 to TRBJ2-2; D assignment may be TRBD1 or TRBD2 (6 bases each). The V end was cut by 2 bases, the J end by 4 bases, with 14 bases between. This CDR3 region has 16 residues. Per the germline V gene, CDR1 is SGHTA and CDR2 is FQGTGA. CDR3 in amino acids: CASSLRGQGGTGELFF. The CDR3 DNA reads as TGTGCCAGCAGCTTACGGGGGCAGGGAGGCACCGGGGAGCTGTTTTTT.

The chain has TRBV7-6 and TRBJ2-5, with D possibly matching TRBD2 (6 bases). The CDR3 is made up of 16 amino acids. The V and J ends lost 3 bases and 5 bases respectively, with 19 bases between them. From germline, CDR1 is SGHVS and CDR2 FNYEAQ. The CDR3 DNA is TGTGCCAGCAGCTTTAGTGGTGGGCGGGGATACGAGACCCAGTACTTC. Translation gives CASSFSGGRGYETQYF.

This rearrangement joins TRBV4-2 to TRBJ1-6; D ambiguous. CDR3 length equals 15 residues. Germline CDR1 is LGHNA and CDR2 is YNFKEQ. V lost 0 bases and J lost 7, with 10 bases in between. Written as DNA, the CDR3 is TGTGCCAGCAGCCAAGATCTCACACGGAATTCACCCCTCCACTTT. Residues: CASSQDLTRNSPLHF.

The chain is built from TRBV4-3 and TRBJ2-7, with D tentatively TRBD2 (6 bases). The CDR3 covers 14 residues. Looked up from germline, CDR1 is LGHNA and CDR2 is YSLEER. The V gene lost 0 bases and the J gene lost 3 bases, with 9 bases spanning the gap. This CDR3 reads CASSQDPGLYEQYF. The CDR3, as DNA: TGCGCCAGCAGCCAAGATCCGGGACTCTACGAGCAGTACTTC.

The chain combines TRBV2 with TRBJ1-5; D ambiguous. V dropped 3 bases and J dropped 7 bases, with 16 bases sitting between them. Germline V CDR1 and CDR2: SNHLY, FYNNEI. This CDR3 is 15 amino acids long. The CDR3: CASSDLGKSGQPQHF. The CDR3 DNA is TGTGCCAGCAGTGATTTGGGGAAGAGTGGGCAGCCCCAGCATTTT.

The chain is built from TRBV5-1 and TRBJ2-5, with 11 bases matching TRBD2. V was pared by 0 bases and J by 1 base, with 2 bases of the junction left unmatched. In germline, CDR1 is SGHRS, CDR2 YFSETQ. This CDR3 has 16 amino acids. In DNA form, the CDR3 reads TGCGCCAGCAGCTTGGGACTAGCGGGACGCCAAGAGACCCAGTACTTC. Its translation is CASSLGLAGRQETQYF.

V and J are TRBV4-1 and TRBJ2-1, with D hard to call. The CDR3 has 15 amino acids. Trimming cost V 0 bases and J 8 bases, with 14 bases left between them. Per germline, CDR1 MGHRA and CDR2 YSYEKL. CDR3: CASSQEATSFYEQFF. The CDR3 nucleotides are TGCGCCAGCAGCCAAGAGGCTACCAGCTTCTATGAGCAGTTCTTC.

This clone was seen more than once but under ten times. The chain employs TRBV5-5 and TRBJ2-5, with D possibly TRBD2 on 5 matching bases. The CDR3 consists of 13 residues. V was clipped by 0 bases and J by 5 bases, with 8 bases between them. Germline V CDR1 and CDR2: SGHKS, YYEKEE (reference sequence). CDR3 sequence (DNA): TGTGCCAGCAGCTTGGAGGGCGGGGAGACCCAGTACTTC. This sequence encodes CASSLEGGETQYF.

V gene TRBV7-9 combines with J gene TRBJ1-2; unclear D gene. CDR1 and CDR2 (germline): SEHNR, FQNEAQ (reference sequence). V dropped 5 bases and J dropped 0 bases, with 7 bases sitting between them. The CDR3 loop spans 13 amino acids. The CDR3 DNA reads TGTGCCAGCAGCAAAGACTCTAACTATGGCTACACCTTC. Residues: CASSKDSNYGYTF.

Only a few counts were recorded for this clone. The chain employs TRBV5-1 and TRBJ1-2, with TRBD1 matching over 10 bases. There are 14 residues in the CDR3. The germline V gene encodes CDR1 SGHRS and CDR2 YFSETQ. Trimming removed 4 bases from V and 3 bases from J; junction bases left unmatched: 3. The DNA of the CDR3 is TGCGCCAGCAGCGTAGGACAGGGGGACTATGGCTACACCTTC. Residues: CASSVGQGDYGYTF.

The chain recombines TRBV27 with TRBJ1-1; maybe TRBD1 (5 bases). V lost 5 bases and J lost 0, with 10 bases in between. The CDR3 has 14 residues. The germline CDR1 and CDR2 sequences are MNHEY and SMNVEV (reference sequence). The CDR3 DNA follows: TGTGCCAGCAGTAGGGGCCGTATGAACACTGAAGCTTTCTTT. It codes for CASSRGRMNTEAFF.

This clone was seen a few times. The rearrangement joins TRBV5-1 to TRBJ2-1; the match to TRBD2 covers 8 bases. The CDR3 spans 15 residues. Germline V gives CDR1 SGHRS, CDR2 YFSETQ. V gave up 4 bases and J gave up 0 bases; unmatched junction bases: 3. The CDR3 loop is CASSMSGGSYNEQFF. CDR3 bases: TGCGCCAGCAGCATGAGCGGGGGCTCCTACAATGAGCAGTTCTTC.

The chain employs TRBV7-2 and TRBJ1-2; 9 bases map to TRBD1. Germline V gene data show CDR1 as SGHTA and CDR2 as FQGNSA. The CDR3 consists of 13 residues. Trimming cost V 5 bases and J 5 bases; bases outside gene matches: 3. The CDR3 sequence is CASSAGTGYGYTF. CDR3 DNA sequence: TGTGCCAGCAGCGCCGGGACAGGGTATGGCTACACCTTC.

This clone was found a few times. The CDR3 DNA reads TGTGCCAGCAGCCCCGGGGTGGAGACCCAGTACTTC. Protein sequence: CASSPGVETQYF. This rearrangement joins TRBV28 to TRBJ2-5, with D perhaps TRBD2 (5 bases). This CDR3 comprises 12 residues. V lost 6 bases to trimming and J lost 5 bases, with 10 bases between them. Germline loops: CDR1 MDHEN, CDR2 SYDVKM.

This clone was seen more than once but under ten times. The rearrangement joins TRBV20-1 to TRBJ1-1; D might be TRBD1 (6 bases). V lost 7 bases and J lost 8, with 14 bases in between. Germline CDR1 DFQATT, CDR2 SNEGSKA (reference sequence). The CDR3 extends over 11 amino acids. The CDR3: CSGARGTEAFF. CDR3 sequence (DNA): TGCAGTGGAGCTAGGGGGACCGAAGCTTTCTTT.

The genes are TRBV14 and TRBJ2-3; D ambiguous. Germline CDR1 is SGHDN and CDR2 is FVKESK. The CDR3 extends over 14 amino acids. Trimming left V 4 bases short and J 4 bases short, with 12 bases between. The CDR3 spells CASSPGFLPDTQYF. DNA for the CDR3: TGTGCCAGCAGCCCTGGGTTCCTCCCAGATACGCAGTATTTT.

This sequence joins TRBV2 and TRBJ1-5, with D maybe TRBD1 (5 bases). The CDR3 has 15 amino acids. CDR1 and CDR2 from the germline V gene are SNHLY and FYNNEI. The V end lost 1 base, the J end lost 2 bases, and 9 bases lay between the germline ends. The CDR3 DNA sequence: TGTGCCAGCAGTGAAGAGGGGTCGGGCAATCAGCCCCAGCATTTT. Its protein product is CASSEEGSGNQPQHF.

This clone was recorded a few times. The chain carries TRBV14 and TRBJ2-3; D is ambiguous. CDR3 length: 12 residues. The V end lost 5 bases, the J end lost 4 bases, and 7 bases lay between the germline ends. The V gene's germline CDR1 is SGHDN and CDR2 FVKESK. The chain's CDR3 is CASSTAADTQYF. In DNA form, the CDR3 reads TGTGCCAGCAGCACGGCCGCAGATACGCAGTATTTT.

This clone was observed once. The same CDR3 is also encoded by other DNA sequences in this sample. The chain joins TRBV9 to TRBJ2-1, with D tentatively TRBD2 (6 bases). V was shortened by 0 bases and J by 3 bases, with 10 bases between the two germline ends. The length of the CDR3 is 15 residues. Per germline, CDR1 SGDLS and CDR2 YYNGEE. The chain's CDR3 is CASSVEGSGYNEQFF. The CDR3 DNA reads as TGTGCCAGCAGCGTAGAGGGTAGCGGCTACAATGAGCAGTTCTTC. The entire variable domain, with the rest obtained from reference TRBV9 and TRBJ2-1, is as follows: DSGVTQTPKHLITATGQRVTLRCSPRSGDLSVYWYQQSLDQGLQFLIQYYNGEERAKGNILERFSAQQFPDLHSELNLSSLELGDSALYFCASSVEGSGYNEQFFGPGTRLTVL.

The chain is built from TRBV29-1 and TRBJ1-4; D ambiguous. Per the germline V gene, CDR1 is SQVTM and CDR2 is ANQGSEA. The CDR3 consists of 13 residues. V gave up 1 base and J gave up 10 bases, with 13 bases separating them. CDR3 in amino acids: CSVEVAAGGKLFF. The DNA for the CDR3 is TGCAGCGTTGAAGTTGCGGCGGGCGGAAAACTGTTTTTT.

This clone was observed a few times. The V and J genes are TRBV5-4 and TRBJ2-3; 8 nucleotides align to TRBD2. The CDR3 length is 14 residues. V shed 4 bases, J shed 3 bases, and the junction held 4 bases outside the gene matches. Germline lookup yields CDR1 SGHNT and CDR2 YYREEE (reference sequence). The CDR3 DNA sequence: TGTGCCAGCAGCCTCGGGAGGGTTACAGATACGCAGTATTTT. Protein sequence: CASSLGRVTDTQYF. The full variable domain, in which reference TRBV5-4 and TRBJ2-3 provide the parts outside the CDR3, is ETGVTQSPTHLIKTRGQQVTLRCSSQSGHNTVSWYQQALGQGPQFIFQYYREEENGRGNFPPRFSGLQFPNYSSELNVNALELDDSALYLCASSLGRVTDTQYFGPGTRLTVL.